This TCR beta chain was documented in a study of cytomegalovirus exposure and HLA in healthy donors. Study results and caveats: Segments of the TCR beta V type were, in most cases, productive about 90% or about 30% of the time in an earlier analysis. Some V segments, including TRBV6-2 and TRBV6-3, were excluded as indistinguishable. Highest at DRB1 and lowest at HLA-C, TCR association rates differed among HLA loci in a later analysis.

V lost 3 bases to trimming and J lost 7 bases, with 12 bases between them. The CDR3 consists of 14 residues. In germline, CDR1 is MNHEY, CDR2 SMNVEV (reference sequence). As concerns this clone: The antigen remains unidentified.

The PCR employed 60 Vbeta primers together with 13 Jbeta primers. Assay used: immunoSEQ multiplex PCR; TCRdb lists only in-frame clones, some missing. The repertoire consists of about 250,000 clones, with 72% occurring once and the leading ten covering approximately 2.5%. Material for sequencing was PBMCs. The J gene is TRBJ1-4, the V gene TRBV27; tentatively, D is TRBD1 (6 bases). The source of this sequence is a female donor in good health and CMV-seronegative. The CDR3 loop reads CASSFPGVSEKLFF. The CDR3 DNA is TGTGCCAGCAGTTTCCCAGGGGTGAGTGAAAAACTGTTTTTT.